The 27 T cell receptor beta chains presented below share a single source sample, sequenced in a study of cytomegalovirus exposure and HLA in healthy donors. The study ran its PCR with 60 Vbeta and 13 Jbeta primers. The protocol was immunoSEQ multiplex PCR, while the TCRdb copy is restricted to in-frame clones and leaves out a portion. The sample consists of some 140,000 clones, approximately 80% of them appearing once. Sequences were obtained from PBMCs. All receptors derive from a male donor in good health and CMV-seropositive.

This chain connects TRBV7-9 to TRBJ2-2; 11 bases are shared with TRBD2. V lost 5 bases and J lost 4; bases outside the gene matches: 9. The CDR3 contains 17 residues. Germline V lookup: CDR1 SEHNR, CDR2 FQNEAQ (reference sequence). The CDR3, as DNA: TGTGCCAGCAGCCCACCCCCTAGCGGGAGGTCCACCGGGGAGCTGTTTTTT. It encodes CASSPPPSGRSTGELFF.

The rearrangement links TRBV27 to TRBJ2-3, with TRBD2 identical over 16 bases. Germline V lookup: CDR1 MNHEY, CDR2 SMNVEV (reference sequence). The ends lost 4 bases at V and 0 bases at J; junction bases unmatched: 10. There are 20 residues in the CDR3. Written as DNA, the CDR3 is TGTGCCAGCAGTTCGACGCCGGGACTAGCGGGGGGGTGGAGCACAGATACGCAGTATTTT. It yields the protein CASSSTPGLAGGWSTDTQYF.

This chain links TRBV10-3 with TRBJ2-1; 13 bases line up with TRBD2. Germline lookup yields CDR1 ENHRY and CDR2 SYGVKD. V shed 6 bases, J shed 8 bases, and the junction held 7 bases outside the gene matches. The CDR3 sequence is 15 residues long. CDR3 nucleotide sequence: TGTGCCATCAGAGGGACTAGCGGGATAAAGGATGAGCAGTTCTTC. Its protein is CAIRGTSGIKDEQFF.

The chain recombines TRBV7-9 with TRBJ1-1; D gene unclear. This CDR3 spans 13 amino acids. CDR1 is SEHNR and CDR2 is FQNEAQ in the germline V gene (reference sequence). V lost 5 bases, J lost 4 bases, and 11 bases lay in between. In nucleotides, the CDR3 is TGTGCCAGCAGCATGGGAGGACCCACTGAAGCTTTCTTT. Protein sequence: CASSMGGPTEAFF.

CDR3 protein: CASSHLHGNTEAFF. The CDR3 DNA reads as TGCGCCAGCAGTCACCTTCACGGGAACACTGAAGCTTTCTTT. The gene calls are TRBV23-1 and TRBJ1-1; D not resolved. TRBV23-1 is reported as an ORF; its role is uncertain. Deletions cut 3 bases from V and 1 base from J, with 9 bases between. This CDR3 region has 14 residues.

This clone came up once. This rearrangement joins TRBV11-2 to TRBJ2-5; a weak D match, TRBD1 (6 bases). Trimming stripped 1 base from V and 3 bases from J, with 6 bases between. Germline CDR1 reads SGHAT; CDR2 reads FQNNGV. CDR3 length: 13 residues. The DNA of the CDR3 is TGTGCCAGCAGCTTAGGGACAGAAGAGACCCAGTACTTC. Encoded protein: CASSLGTEETQYF.

The chain couples TRBV19 to TRBJ1-1; 8 bases align to TRBD1. Trimming cost V 5 bases and J 5 bases; bases outside gene matches: 7. The V gene's germline CDR1 is LNHDA and CDR2 SQIVND (reference sequence). The CDR3 has 14 residues. In DNA, the CDR3 is TGTGCCAGTAGTTTAAACAGGGGGAGGACTGAAGCTTTCTTT. Translated: CASSLNRGRTEAFF.

The genes are TRBV18 and TRBJ2-1; 9 nucleotides align to TRBD1. This CDR3 comprises 13 residues. CDR1 and CDR2 (germline): KGHSH, LQKENI. The trim removed 3 bases at V and 15 bases at J, leaving 9 bases unmatched. CDR3 residues: CASSPGEGTGSFF. DNA for the CDR3: TGTGCCAGCTCACCGGGGGAAGGGACAGGGTCGTTCTTC.

This clone was seen a single time. This chain links TRBV28 with TRBJ1-4, with D perhaps TRBD1 (5 bases). Trimming took 7 bases from V and 0 from J, leaving 9 bases between them. CDR1 and CDR2 (germline): MDHEN, SYDVKM. The CDR3 length is 14 residues. CDR3 amino acids: CASIRQSTNEKLFF. CDR3 nucleotides: TGTGCCAGCATCCGACAGTCAACTAATGAAAAACTGTTTTTT. The full variable domain, in which reference TRBV28 and TRBJ1-4 provide the parts outside the CDR3, is DVKVTQSSRYLVKRTGEKVFLECVQDMDHENMFWYRQDPGLGLRLIYFSYDVKMKEKGDIPEGYSVSREKKERFSLILESASTNQTSMYLCASIRQSTNEKLFFGSGTQLSVL.

This sequence joins TRBV11-2 and TRBJ2-3, with 8 bases aligning to TRBD2. J lost 3 bases, V lost 2 bases, and 4 bases had no gene match. Germline lookup yields CDR1 SGHAT and CDR2 FQNNGV. The CDR3 runs to 15 residues. CDR3: CASSLFRGGTDTQYF. The CDR3 DNA follows: TGTGCCAGCAGCTTATTTCGGGGGGGTACAGATACGCAGTATTTT.

In regard to this clone: One end of the junction fails to match germline, which may point to a read error. The rearrangement joins TRBV18 to TRBJ2-1; possibly TRBD2 for D (6 bases). CDR1 is KGHSH and CDR2 is LQKENI in the germline V gene. The CDR3 contains 12 residues. The CDR3 loop is CASSPPGGERFF. CDR3 DNA sequence: TGTGCCAGCTCACCCCCCGGCGGGGAGCGGTTCTTC.

The chain uses TRBV7-4 and TRBJ1-3; TRBD1 matches at 8 bases. V lost 2 bases to trimming and J lost 0 bases; unmatched junction nucleotides: 12. From germline, CDR1 is SGHVT and CDR2 SQSDAQ. The CDR3 covers 19 residues. The CDR3 reads CASSLRQGKFPFSGNTIYF. The CDR3 DNA sequence: TGTGCCAGCAGCTTACGACAGGGGAAGTTCCCCTTCTCTGGAAACACCATATATTTT.

The rearrangement joins TRBV7-6 to TRBJ1-1; the D is unclear. Germline loops: CDR1 SGHVS, CDR2 FNYEAQ. With 1 base removed from V and 1 base from J, the gap between germline ends came to 13 bases. CDR3 length equals 16 residues. CDR3 DNA sequence: TGTGCCAGCAGCTTAGTTGAGTCGGGATCGAACACTGAAGCTTTCTTT. Encoded protein: CASSLVESGSNTEAFF.

There are a few counts of this clone. The chain links TRBV4-2 to TRBJ2-3; 12 bases line up with TRBD2. CDR3 size: 16 residues. V dropped 2 bases and J dropped 4; count of bases not matched to a gene: 4. Germline V gene sequence: CDR1 LGHNA, CDR2 YNFKEQ. The CDR3 DNA sequence: TGTGCCAGCAGCCAAAAACTAGCGGGGGGCCCAGATACGCAGTATTTT. Protein sequence: CASSQKLAGGPDTQYF.

This chain links TRBV27 with TRBJ2-5, with D possibly matching TRBD2 (7 bases). Trimming took off 6 bases at V and 5 bases at J, with 25 bases between the two ends. The CDR3 consists of 17 residues. Germline lookup yields CDR1 MNHEY and CDR2 SMNVEV (reference sequence). The DNA for the CDR3 is TGTGCCAGCAGAAAGGGGCCTAGGGGGGGGCCTGGGGAGACCCAGTACTTC. Translated: CASRKGPRGGPGETQYF.

This rearrangement joins TRBV6-5 to TRBJ2-6; D ambiguous. CDR1 and CDR2 from the germline V gene are MNHEY and SVGAGI. CDR3 size: 14 residues. V lost 4 bases and J lost 2, with 6 bases in between. CDR3 nucleotides: TGTGCCAGCAGTTCTCAGGCTGGGGCCAACGTCCTGACTTTC. As protein: CASSSQAGANVLTF.

This clone was picked up one time. The chain joins TRBV29-1 to TRBJ2-7; tentative D call: TRBD2 (5 bases). The CDR3 is made up of 12 amino acids. Trimming took off 4 bases at V and 0 bases at J, with 7 bases between the two ends. The germline V gene encodes CDR1 SQVTM and CDR2 ANQGSEA. The CDR3 nucleotides are TGCAGCGTTGTCGCGGGCTCCTACGAGCAGTACTTC. This gives the protein CSVVAGSYEQYF.

The CDR3 loop reads CASSTSAGWVEQYF. CDR3 sequence (DNA): TGTGCCAGCAGTACCAGTGCAGGATGGGTAGAGCAGTATTTT. The chain recombines TRBV27 with TRBJ2-3; D is unresolved. The CDR3 is 14 amino acids. Germline CDR1 is MNHEY and CDR2 is SMNVEV (reference sequence). V was shortened by 5 bases and J by 11 bases, with 20 bases between the two germline ends.

The genes are TRBV5-1 and TRBJ2-1; TRBD2 aligns across 10 bases. Germline CDR1 SGHRS, CDR2 YFSETQ. The CDR3 has 14 amino acids. V lost 5 bases and J lost 6; bases outside the gene matches: 5. CDR3 DNA: TGCGCCAGCAGACTAGCGGGGCGTGGCAATGAGCAGTTCTTC. It specifies CASRLAGRGNEQFF.

The chain employs TRBV6-1 and TRBJ1-2; 7 bases fit TRBD1. The CDR3 contains 13 residues. J lost 2 bases, V lost 4 bases, and 1 base had no gene match. Germline V gene lookup returns CDR1 MNHNS and CDR2 SASEGT. The CDR3 DNA sequence: TGTGCCAGCAGTGTACAGGGGAACTATGGCTACACCTTC. Residues: CASSVQGNYGYTF.

V is TRBV6-6 and J is TRBJ2-7; 8 bases align to TRBD1. The CDR3 sequence is 15 residues long. Germline lookup yields CDR1 MNHNY and CDR2 SVGAGI (reference sequence). The trim removed 7 bases at V and 6 bases at J, leaving 14 bases unmatched. The CDR3 DNA reads as TGTGCCAGCACCCCCGGCGACAGGGGTATAGGCGAGCAGTACTTC. This sequence encodes CASTPGDRGIGEQYF.

There are a few counts of this clone. This rearrangement joins TRBV7-9 to TRBJ1-4, with D perhaps matching TRBD1 (6 bases). With 5 bases removed from V and 8 bases from J, the gap between germline ends came to 18 bases. The CDR3 consists of 15 residues. The germline V gene has CDR1 SEHNR and CDR2 FQNEAQ (reference sequence). The CDR3 nucleotides are TGTGCCAGCAGCGTTGTCGGGGGGGCGAGGGAAAAACTGTTTTTT. Residues: CASSVVGGAREKLFF. The variable domain in full, with the rest retrieved from reference TRBV7-9 and TRBJ1-4, is DTGVSQNPRHKITKRGQNVTFRCDPISEHNRLYWYRQTLGQGPEFLTYFQNEAQLEKSRLLSDRFSAERPKGSFSTLEIQRTEQGDSAMYLCASSVVGGAREKLFFGSGTQLSVL.

The chain is built from TRBV11-2 and TRBJ2-3, with a weak D call TRBD1 (6 bases). The V gene lost 3 bases and the J gene lost 0 bases, with 16 bases spanning the gap. CDR1 is SGHAT, CDR2 FQNNGV, per germline. CDR3 size: 17 residues. CDR3 amino acids: CASSLAGTPSSTDTQYF. DNA for the CDR3: TGTGCCAGCAGCTTGGCCGGGACACCTAGCAGCACAGATACGCAGTATTTT. The full variable domain, with the rest looked up from reference TRBV11-2 and TRBJ2-3, is EAGVAQSPRYKIIEKRQSVAFWCNPISGHATLYWYQQILGQGPKLLIQFQNNGVVDDSQLPKDRFSAERLKGVDSTLKIQPAKLEDSAVYLCASSLAGTPSSTDTQYFGPGTRLTVL.

This clone was seen only a few times. The chain is built from TRBV11-2 and TRBJ2-7, with D unresolved. Germline-derived CDR1 and CDR2 are SGHAT and FQNNGV. The CDR3 length is 11 residues. Trimming removed 7 bases from V and 4 bases from J, with 8 bases in between. The CDR3 loop is CASTSFYEQYF. In nucleotides, the CDR3 is TGTGCCAGCACCTCCTTTTACGAGCAGTACTTC.

The chain joins TRBV10-3 to TRBJ2-2; 7 bases are shared with TRBD1. The CDR3 runs 14 residues. V was clipped by 8 bases and J by 3 bases; unmatched bases: 6. Germline V gene lookup returns CDR1 ENHRY and CDR2 SYGVKD. The CDR3 DNA reads as TGTGCCATCGGCAGGGGGATAGACACCGGGGAGCTGTTTTTT. Translated, it gives CAIGRGIDTGELFF.

This sequence joins TRBV19 and TRBJ2-5, with D possibly being TRBD1 (6 bases). The germline CDR1 and CDR2 sequences are LNHDA and SQIVND (reference sequence). The CDR3 consists of 15 residues. The V and J ends lost 2 bases and 4 bases respectively, with 14 bases between them. In DNA, the CDR3 is TGTGCCAGTAGTATATCAGGACAGTTAGGAGAGACCCAGTACTTC. It translates to CASSISGQLGETQYF.

The J gene is TRBJ1-2, the V gene TRBV28; the match to TRBD1 covers 8 bases. CDR3 size: 14 residues. Germline values: CDR1 MDHEN, CDR2 SYDVKM. After removal of 3 bases from V and 8 bases from J, the junction contained 8 bases not matched to a gene. CDR3 in DNA: TGTGCCAGCAGTTTGGGTGGACAGGGAGGCGGCTACACCTTC. Translation gives CASSLGGQGGGYTF.